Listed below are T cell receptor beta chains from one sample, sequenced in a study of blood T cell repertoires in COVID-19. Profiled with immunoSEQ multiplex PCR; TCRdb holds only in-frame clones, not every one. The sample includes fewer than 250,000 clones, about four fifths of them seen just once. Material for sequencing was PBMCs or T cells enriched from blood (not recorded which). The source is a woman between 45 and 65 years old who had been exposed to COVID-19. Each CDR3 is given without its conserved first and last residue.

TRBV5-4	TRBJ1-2	ASSQGQGSSVRGYT
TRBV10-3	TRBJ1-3	ATLRGQGSGNTIY
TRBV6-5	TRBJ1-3	ASSPGSSGNTIY
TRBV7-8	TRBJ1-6	ASSIREFWTEGSYNSPLH
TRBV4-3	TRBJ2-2	ASSQVGGNTGELF
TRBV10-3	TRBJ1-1	AISERGTEAF
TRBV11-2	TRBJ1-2	ASSLVGQGSYGYT
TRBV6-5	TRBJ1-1	ASSYSHWTVNTEAF
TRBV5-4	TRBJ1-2	ASSLPPGAGTGRGYT
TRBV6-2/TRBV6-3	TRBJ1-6	ASSSETENSPLH
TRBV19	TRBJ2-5	ASSIGLQETQY
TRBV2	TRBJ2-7	ASSRGQIYEQY
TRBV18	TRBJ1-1	ASSPSSGGTEAF
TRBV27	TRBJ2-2	ASSPRTANTGELF
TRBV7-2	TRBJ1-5	ASSSYRGGNQPQH
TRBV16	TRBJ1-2	ASSSRADGYT
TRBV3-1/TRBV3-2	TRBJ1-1	ASSSVETEAF
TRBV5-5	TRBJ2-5	ASSLGGQRGETQY
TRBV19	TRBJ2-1	ASSTVTGADYNEQF
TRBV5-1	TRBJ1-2	ASSLNLGQVGGYT
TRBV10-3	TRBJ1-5	AISESGATNNQPQH
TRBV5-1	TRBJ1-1	ASSLTGWDTEAF
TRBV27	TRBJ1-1	ASSFRGRPPNTEAF
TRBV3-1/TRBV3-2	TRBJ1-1	ASSPRDNMNTEAF
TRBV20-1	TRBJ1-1	SAQGTEAF
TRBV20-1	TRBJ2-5	SASFGGAGETQY
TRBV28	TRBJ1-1	ASSHNRGLFTEAF
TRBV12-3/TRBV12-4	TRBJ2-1	ASSEGQVNEQF
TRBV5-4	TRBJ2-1	ASSLGQGASYNEQF
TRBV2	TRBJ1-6	ASIPSRAENSPLH
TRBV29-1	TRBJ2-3	SVVDAASTDTQY
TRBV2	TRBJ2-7	ASSEVSGIPLTSREQY
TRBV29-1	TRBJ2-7	SVVRGSEQY
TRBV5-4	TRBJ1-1	ASSLNRYTEAF
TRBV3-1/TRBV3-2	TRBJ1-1	ASSQGQSEAF
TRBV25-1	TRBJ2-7	ASSEPGTGGREQY
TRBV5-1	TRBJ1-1	ASSLGGGRNTEAF
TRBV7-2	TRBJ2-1	ASSLGRGSYNEQF
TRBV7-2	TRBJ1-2	ASSPDPLSGYGYT
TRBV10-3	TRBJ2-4	AISSGTGMGIQY
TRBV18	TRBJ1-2	ASSPIGGGYT
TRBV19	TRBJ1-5	ASSIPPADRPQH
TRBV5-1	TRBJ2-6	ASSLGGPGANVLT
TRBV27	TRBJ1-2	ASRNRGDGGYT
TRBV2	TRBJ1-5	ASRKDRVEPQH
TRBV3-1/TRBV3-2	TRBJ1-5	ASSQAGSNQPQH
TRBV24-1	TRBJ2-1	ATSGRGGASYNEQF
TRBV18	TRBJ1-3	ASHSGNSGNTIY
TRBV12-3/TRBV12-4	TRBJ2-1	ASSWGGGLKQF
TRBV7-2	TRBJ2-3	ASSPGDRERDTQY
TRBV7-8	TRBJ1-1	ASSLSGGWTEAF
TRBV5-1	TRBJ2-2	ASSLSGQVYTGELF
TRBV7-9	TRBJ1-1	ASSLDSDTEAF
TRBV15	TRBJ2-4	ATSSGEARAKNIQY
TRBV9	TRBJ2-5	ASSVGLAGVEETQY
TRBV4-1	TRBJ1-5	ASSQVDRASQPQH